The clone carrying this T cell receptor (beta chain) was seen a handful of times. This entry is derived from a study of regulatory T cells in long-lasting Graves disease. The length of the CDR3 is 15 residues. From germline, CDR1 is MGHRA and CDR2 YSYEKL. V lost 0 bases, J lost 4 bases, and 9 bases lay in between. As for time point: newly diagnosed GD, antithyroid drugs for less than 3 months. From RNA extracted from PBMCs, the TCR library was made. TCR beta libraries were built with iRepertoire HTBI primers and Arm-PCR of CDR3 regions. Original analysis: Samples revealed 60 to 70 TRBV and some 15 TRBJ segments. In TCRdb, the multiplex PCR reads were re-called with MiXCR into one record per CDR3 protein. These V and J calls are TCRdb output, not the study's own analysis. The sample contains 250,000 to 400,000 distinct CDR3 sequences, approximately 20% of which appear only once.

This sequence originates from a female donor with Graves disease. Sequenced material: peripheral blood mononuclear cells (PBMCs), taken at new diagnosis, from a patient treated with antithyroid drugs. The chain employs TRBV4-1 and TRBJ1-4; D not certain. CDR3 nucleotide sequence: TGCGCCAGCAGCCAAGAGGAGAGCATTAATGAAAAACTGTTTTTT. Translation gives CASSQEESINEKLFF.